The 5 T cell receptor beta chains reported below all come from one sample, sequenced in a study of blood T cell repertoires in COVID-19. Libraries were prepared by immunoSEQ multiplex PCR; TCRdb keeps only in-frame clonotypes and omits some of them. The sample shows 40,000 to 60,000 clones, approximately 84% of them seen only once. Sequenced material: peripheral blood. The receptors come from a man aged 50 to 59 with active COVID-19.

The chain combines TRBV6-5 with TRBJ2-7; 7 bases are a match to TRBD1. The junction had 11 bases not matched to a gene; V was cut back by 8 bases and J by 4 bases. CDR1 MNHEY and CDR2 SVGAGI come from the germline V gene. The CDR3 spans 14 residues. The CDR3: CASRFDRAGYEQYF. Here the CDR3 DNA reads TGTGCCAGCCGGTTCGACAGGGCCGGGTACGAGCAGTACTTC.

This sequence joins TRBV11-3 and TRBJ2-5; 7 bases line up with TRBD1. After removal of 5 bases from V and 5 bases from J, the junction contained 5 bases not matched to a gene. The CDR3 covers 13 residues. The germline V gene encodes CDR1 SGHNT and CDR2 YENEEA. CDR3 coding DNA: TGTGCCAGCAGCCAAGGGACAGCTGAGACCCAGTACTTC. Its translation: CASSQGTAETQYF.

The chain uses TRBV10-3 and TRBJ1-5, with 9 nucleotides matching TRBD1. CDR3 length: 13 residues. Germline V gene sequence: CDR1 ENHRY, CDR2 SYGVKD. J gave up 7 bases and V 8 bases, and 6 bases lay outside the gene matches. CDR3 protein: CAIQQGAGQPQHF. CDR3 bases: TGTGCCATCCAACAGGGGGCAGGGCAGCCCCAGCATTTT.

The J gene is TRBJ1-1, the V gene TRBV28; D unclear. Deletions cut 4 bases from V and 5 bases from J, with 11 bases between. Germline V lookup: CDR1 MDHEN, CDR2 SYDVKM. This CDR3 spans 13 amino acids. This CDR3 is CASSSPAGTEAFF. The CDR3 DNA reads as TGTGCCAGCAGTTCCCCCGCGGGAACTGAAGCTTTCTTT.

A word on this clone: Other DNA sequences in the sample encode the same CDR3. The rearrangement links TRBV27 to TRBJ1-4; D may be TRBD1 (5 bases). Trimming removed 5 bases from V and 4 bases from J, with 8 bases in between. Germline CDR1 MNHEY, CDR2 SMNVEV (reference sequence). The CDR3 has 13 amino acids. Written as DNA, the CDR3 is TGTGCCAGCAGTGGGCAGGGTAATGAAAAACTGTTTTTT. The encoded protein is CASSGQGNEKLFF.